The 29 T cell receptor beta chains below were found in one sample sequenced in a study of memory CD4+ T cells and cytomegalovirus serostatus. Sequenced by immunoSEQ multiplex PCR; TCRdb stores in-frame clones only, minus some. This table holds just over 40,000 clones, around 79% found once. Single viable CD3+CD4+CD8-CD45RO+ cells were sorted as the memory CD4+ T cells. Sequencing was done on a sample of memory CD4+ T cells from blood. The receptor set was obtained from an adult in good health and CMV-seronegative.

By share, this clone ranks as medium-sized (0.01 to 0.1%). Other DNA variants within this sample encode the same CDR3. The chain has TRBV5-1 and TRBJ1-6; D is unclear. The CDR3 consists of 13 residues. The germline V gene encodes CDR1 SGHRS and CDR2 YFSETQ. V was trimmed by 6 bases and J by 7 bases, leaving 11 bases between them. CDR3 DNA: TGCGCCAGCAACGATGGAGGCAATTCACCCCTCCACTTT. Its translation: CASNDGGNSPLHF.

Only one count was recorded for this clone. The chain links TRBV7-9 to TRBJ2-7; 10 nucleotides line up with TRBD1. The J segment lost 6 bases and the V segment lost 5 bases, leaving 7 bases of the junction unmatched. The CDR3 is 14 residues long. Germline V gene lookup returns CDR1 SEHNR and CDR2 FQNEAQ (reference sequence). This chain's CDR3 is CASSPYRDRGEQYF. The CDR3 nucleotides read TGTGCCAGCAGCCCATACAGGGACAGGGGCGAGCAGTACTTC.

The chain combines TRBV2 with TRBJ1-1, with unresolved D. There are 12 residues in the CDR3. Germline V gene data show CDR1 as SNHLY and CDR2 as FYNNEI. V was trimmed by 7 bases and J by 6 bases, leaving 12 bases between them. The CDR3 protein is CASKWDRAEAFF. For the CDR3, the DNA is TGTGCCAGCAAGTGGGATAGGGCTGAAGCTTTCTTT.

The chain links TRBV5-1 to TRBJ1-1; 10 bases align to TRBD1. With V trimmed by 4 bases and J by 11 bases, 11 bases remained unmatched. The CDR3 spans 14 residues. The V gene's germline CDR1 is SGHRS and CDR2 YFSETQ. CDR3 nucleotide sequence: TGCGCCAGCAGCGAAAGGACAGGGGGATTGAAGGCTTTCTTT. Protein product: CASSERTGGLKAFF.

Comment on this clone: Other DNA variants within this sample encode the same CDR3. The chain recombines TRBV7-2 with TRBJ1-2; D is undetermined. CDR1 is SGHTA, CDR2 FQGNSA, per germline. V lost 1 base, J lost 5 bases, and 5 bases lay in between. The CDR3 length is 12 residues. CDR3: CASSLVGYGYTF. The CDR3 coding sequence is TGTGCCAGCAGCTTAGTGGGATATGGCTACACCTTC.

This clone occurred a few times. The chain employs TRBV19 and TRBJ2-2; possibly TRBD1 for D (5 bases). The ends were cut back, 6 bases at V and 4 bases at J, with 12 bases in the middle. The length of the CDR3 is 14 residues. Germline V CDR1 and CDR2: LNHDA, SQIVND (reference sequence). The CDR3, as DNA: TGTGCCAGTAGCCGCAGGGAATTCACCGGGGAGCTGTTTTTT. Residues: CASSRREFTGELFF.

This CDR3 is CASSEAGTRGNYGYTF. CDR3 DNA sequence: TGTGCCAGCAGTGAAGCGGGGACACGGGGGAACTATGGCTACACCTTC. The chain employs TRBV6-1 and TRBJ1-2, with D possibly being TRBD1 (6 bases). Germline V gives CDR1 MNHNS, CDR2 SASEGT. V was cut by 0 bases and J by 2 bases, with 13 bases left in between. CDR3 size: 16 residues.

The chain uses TRBV19 and TRBJ2-2; no firm D call. The CDR3 spans 15 residues. From germline, CDR1 is LNHDA and CDR2 SQIVND (reference sequence). Trimming took 4 bases from V and 5 from J, leaving 14 bases between them. The CDR3 is CASSTTPSLTGELFF. CDR3 DNA sequence: TGTGCCAGTAGTACCACCCCGTCCCTGACCGGGGAGCTGTTTTTT.

The chain carries TRBV5-6 and TRBJ2-7, with D possibly called TRBD1 or TRBD2 (7 bases each). The CDR3 covers 13 residues. V lost 3 bases, J lost 4 bases, and 11 bases lay in between. Germline lookup yields CDR1 SGHDT and CDR2 YYEEEE. The CDR3 DNA reads TGTGCCAGCAGCTCCAGGGGGGGGTACGAGCAGTACTTC. The encoded protein is CASSSRGGYEQYF. Filled out from reference TRBV5-6 and TRBJ2-7, the complete variable domain reads DAGVTQSPTHLIKTRGQQVTLRCSPKSGHDTVSWYQQALGQGPQFIFQYYEEEERQRGNFPDRFSGHQFPNYSSELNVNALLLGDSALYLCASSSRGGYEQYFGPGTRLTVT.

The chain employs TRBV4-1 and TRBJ2-2; TRBD2 matches at 16 bases. Germline V gene lookup returns CDR1 MGHRA and CDR2 YSYEKL. V dropped 5 bases and J dropped 7; count of bases not matched to a gene: 16. The CDR3 length is 20 residues. The CDR3 DNA follows: TGCGCCAGCAGCGCCCAATCCGGGACTAGCGGGGGGGTCACACGCGGGGAGCTGTTTTTT. Translation: CASSAQSGTSGGVTRGELFF.

This chain uses TRBV6-6 with TRBJ2-1; 9 bases are a match to TRBD2. J was trimmed by 4 bases and V by 7 bases; bases with no gene match: 8. The CDR3 has 15 residues. The germline V gene has CDR1 MNHNY and CDR2 SVGAGI (reference sequence). The CDR3 loop is CASMGLAGGYNEQFF. CDR3 nucleotide sequence: TGTGCCAGCATGGGGCTGGCGGGGGGGTACAATGAGCAGTTCTTC.

V is TRBV4-3 and J is TRBJ2-2; no clear D gene. The CDR3 has 14 amino acids. V gave up 1 base and J gave up 5 bases, with 8 bases separating them. Germline V CDR1 and CDR2: LGHNA, YSLEER. The CDR3 sequence: CASSQGVGTGELFF. The CDR3 DNA follows: TGCGCCAGCAGCCAAGGGGTCGGGACCGGGGAGCTGTTTTTT.

The V gene is TRBV6-5, the J gene TRBJ1-2, with 9 bases fitting TRBD1. With V trimmed by 2 bases and J by 4 bases, 8 bases remained unmatched. The CDR3 is made up of 16 amino acids. CDR1 MNHEY and CDR2 SVGAGI come from the germline V gene. CDR3 loop: CASSYTFPGQGYGYTF. In nucleotides, the CDR3 is TGTGCCAGCAGTTACACTTTCCCGGGACAGGGCTATGGCTACACCTTC.

V and J are TRBV6-1 and TRBJ1-2; maybe TRBD1 (5 bases). V shed 2 bases and J shed 6 bases, with 16 bases lying between them. Germline V CDR1 and CDR2: MNHNS, SASEGT. CDR3 length equals 15 residues. The CDR3 DNA follows: TGTGCCAGCAGTGAACATCAGGGTCCTTTCGATGGCTACACCTTC. This translates into CASSEHQGPFDGYTF.

The rearrangement links TRBV2 to TRBJ2-5; D remains unclear. CDR1 is SNHLY and CDR2 is FYNNEI in the germline V gene. This CDR3 has 14 residues. Trimming took 3 bases from V and 5 from J, leaving 13 bases between them. CDR3 loop: CASSERLKGETQYF. CDR3 nucleotide sequence: TGTGCCAGCAGTGAGAGGTTGAAAGGGGAGACCCAGTACTTC.

J is TRBJ1-1 and V is TRBV18, with D unresolved. CDR1 KGHSH and CDR2 LQKENI come from the germline V gene. V lost 2 bases and J 2 bases, leaving 9 bases between the germline ends. The length of the CDR3 is 14 residues. This CDR3 is CASSPDESNTEAFF. The CDR3 DNA reads TGTGCCAGCTCACCAGACGAGTCTAACACTGAAGCTTTCTTT.

The J gene is TRBJ1-5, the V gene TRBV5-6; tentatively, D is TRBD1 (5 bases). Germline CDR1 SGHDT, CDR2 YYEEEE. The CDR3 has 14 amino acids. Between the trimmed V and J ends, which lost 4 bases and 6 bases, there was a span of 14 bases. The CDR3 nucleotides read TGTGCCAGCAGCCGGGCGGGGGGAGGTCAGCCCCAGCATTTT. Its protein is CASSRAGGGQPQHF.

In its sample, this clone was seen once. V usage is TRBV4-2 and J usage is TRBJ1-3, with D unresolved. V lost 4 bases and J 4 bases, leaving 11 bases between the germline ends. The CDR3 covers 14 residues. CDR1 LGHNA and CDR2 YNFKEQ come from the germline V gene. CDR3 amino acids: CASSLGEYGNTIYF. The CDR3, as DNA: TGTGCCAGCAGCCTCGGGGAGTACGGAAACACCATATATTTT.

This rearrangement joins TRBV4-2 to TRBJ1-5; TRBD1 matches 8 bases. The CDR3 runs 18 residues. CDR1 LGHNA and CDR2 YNFKEQ come from the germline V gene. With 3 bases clipped from V and 6 bases from J, the junction kept 16 bases outside the gene matches. CDR3 residues: CASSHGTGGGLLGQPQHF. The CDR3 DNA reads TGTGCCAGCAGCCATGGCACAGGGGGTGGATTGCTAGGTCAGCCCCAGCATTTT.

This chain links TRBV10-3 with TRBJ1-6; D might be TRBD1 (5 bases). The CDR3 totals 14 residues. The V and J ends lost 2 bases and 7 bases respectively, with 9 bases between them. Germline V gives CDR1 ENHRY, CDR2 SYGVKD. CDR3 loop: CAISEAAGNSPLHF. CDR3 DNA: TGTGCCATCAGTGAGGCGGCAGGGAATTCACCCCTCCACTTT.

V gene TRBV18 combines with J gene TRBJ1-2; 8 positions agree with TRBD1. The CDR3 sequence is 15 residues long. V trimming: 4 bases; J trimming: 4 bases; junction bases outside the gene matches: 8. From germline, CDR1 is KGHSH and CDR2 LQKENI. The chain's CDR3 is CASSLRTGKSYGYTF. CDR3 DNA: TGTGCCAGCTCACTAAGGACAGGGAAGAGCTATGGCTACACCTTC.

The chain is built from TRBV7-9 and TRBJ1-1; D possibly corresponds to TRBD1 (5 bases). Germline CDR1 and CDR2: SEHNR and FQNEAQ (reference sequence). V was clipped by 5 bases and J by 0 bases, with 10 bases between them. CDR3 size: 14 residues. CDR3 loop: CASSPRGVNTEAFF. The CDR3 bases are TGTGCCAGCAGCCCCCGGGGCGTGAACACTGAAGCTTTCTTT.

The chain combines TRBV11-1 with TRBJ2-3, with D possibly matching TRBD1 (5 bases). In germline, CDR1 is SGHAT, CDR2 FQDESV (reference sequence). V lost 1 base and J lost 2, with 10 bases in between. The CDR3 spans 15 residues. The CDR3, as DNA: TGTGCCAGCAGCTTAGAGGGGCGATTCACAGATACGCAGTATTTT. Translating it yields CASSLEGRFTDTQYF.

The CDR3 coding sequence is TGTGCCAGCAGCCCTGTCCCGGACACAGATACGCAGTATTTT. Translating gives CASSPVPDTDTQYF. V and J are TRBV5-4 and TRBJ2-3, with D hard to call. The germline gives CDR1 SGHNT, CDR2 YYREEE (reference sequence). The CDR3 consists of 14 residues. The V gene lost 4 bases and the J gene lost 2 bases, with 11 bases spanning the gap.

J is TRBJ1-1 and V is TRBV5-6; TRBD1 agrees at 9 bases. There are 15 residues in the CDR3. Germline CDR1 and CDR2: SGHDT and YYEEEE. V lost 7 bases, J lost 10 bases, and 17 bases stayed unmatched. CDR3 DNA: TGTGCCAGCTTCCCCCCGGGACAGGGTCTCTCTGCAGCTTTCTTT. It encodes CASFPPGQGLSAAFF.

V is TRBV4-1 and J is TRBJ1-3; D is uncertain. Trimming took off 4 bases at V and 0 bases at J, with 16 bases between the two ends. CDR1 is MGHRA and CDR2 is YSYEKL in the germline V gene. The CDR3 contains 17 residues. The CDR3 nucleotides are TGCGCCAGCAGCCGCGCAGGACTGGTCCTCTCTGGAAACACCATATATTTT. This translates into CASSRAGLVLSGNTIYF.

This clone was counted once. This chain uses TRBV6-5 with TRBJ1-2; D gene uncertain. The germline CDR1 and CDR2 sequences are MNHEY and SVGAGI. The CDR3 is 13 amino acids. With 6 bases removed from V and 2 bases from J, the gap between germline ends came to 10 bases. The CDR3 DNA follows: TGTGCCAGCAGATTAGACGCAAACTATGGCTACACCTTC. It translates to CASRLDANYGYTF.

This clone was recorded a few times. This chain connects TRBV5-4 to TRBJ2-5; 10 bases agree with TRBD1. The ends lost 4 bases at V and 5 bases at J; junction bases unmatched: 5. Germline CDR1 reads SGHNT; CDR2 reads YYREEE (reference sequence). CDR3 length equals 14 residues. DNA for the CDR3: TGTGCCAGCAGCCGACAGGGGGCGGATGAGACCCAGTACTTC. This encodes CASSRQGADETQYF. Drawing the rest from reference TRBV5-4 and TRBJ2-5, the complete variable domain is ETGVTQSPTHLIKTRGQQVTLRCSSQSGHNTVSWYQQALGQGPQFIFQYYREEENGRGNFPPRFSGLQFPNYSSELNVNALELDDSALYLCASSRQGADETQYFGPGTRLLVL.

The gene calls are TRBV6-5 and TRBJ1-2; no definite D call. Trimming removed 6 bases at V and 9 bases at J, with 17 bases between. The CDR3 has 13 residues. CDR1 and CDR2 (germline): MNHEY, SVGAGI. The CDR3 nucleotides read TGTGCCAGCAGCACCCCCCAGGAGGGATGCTACACCTTC. It encodes CASSTPQEGCYTF.